This entry lists 23 T cell receptor beta chains sequenced from one sample in a study of T cell responses to AZD1222 COVID-19 vaccine. Sequenced by immunoSEQ multiplex PCR; TCRdb stores in-frame clones only, minus some. Of 200,000 or so clones in the sample, approximately 92% were seen once. The sequences come from peripheral blood, collected on day 0 of AZD1222 vaccination. The receptor set was obtained from an adult in good health.

This clone was seen a handful of times. The chain couples TRBV5-1 to TRBJ2-7, with 9 bases that match TRBD2. Germline CDR1 reads SGHRS; CDR2 reads YFSETQ. This CDR3 is built from 15 residues. J was trimmed by 6 bases and V by 0 bases; bases with no gene match: 7. The chain's CDR3 is CASSLVSGRGSEQYF. CDR3 nucleotides: TGCGCCAGCAGCTTGGTTAGCGGGAGAGGGAGCGAGCAGTACTTC.

The chain is built from TRBV20-1 and TRBJ1-1, with a weak D call TRBD1 (5 bases). Germline loops: CDR1 DFQATT, CDR2 SNEGSKA (reference sequence). CDR3 size: 14 residues. Trimming removed 3 bases from V and 0 bases from J, with 11 bases in between. CDR3 residues: CSASRGVMNTEAFF. The CDR3 DNA is TGCAGTGCTAGTAGGGGTGTCATGAACACTGAAGCTTTCTTT.

This clone was detected a few times. The J gene is TRBJ2-2, the V gene TRBV6-5, with a weak D call TRBD1 (5 bases). Germline-derived CDR1 and CDR2 are MNHEY and SVGAGI. Trimming stripped 8 bases from V and 7 bases from J, with 11 bases between. This CDR3 region has 12 residues. The chain's CDR3 is CASEGAGGELFF. The CDR3 nucleotides read TGTGCCAGCGAAGGGGCAGGCGGGGAGCTGTTTTTT.

Here the CDR3 reads CASSQGLYSREINYGYTF. CDR3 coding DNA: TGTGCCAGCAGCCAAGGACTTTATAGCAGGGAAATCAACTATGGCTACACCTTC. The gene calls are TRBV5-6 and TRBJ1-2, with D possibly matching TRBD1 (5 bases). The CDR3 extends over 18 amino acids. Looked up from germline, CDR1 is SGHDT and CDR2 is YYEEEE. The V gene lost 4 bases and the J gene lost 2 bases, with 24 bases spanning the gap.

The sample holds a few counts of this clone. The genes are TRBV19 and TRBJ1-5, with D perhaps TRBD1 (6 bases). Deletions cut 0 bases from V and 9 bases from J, with 15 bases between. The CDR3 has 15 amino acids. Germline V gene lookup returns CDR1 LNHDA and CDR2 SQIVND (reference sequence). Here the CDR3 DNA reads TGTGCCAGTAGTATAGATTCGGGGGGGCTTCCGCCCCAGCATTTT. Protein product: CASSIDSGGLPPQHF.

The chain joins TRBV13 to TRBJ2-1, with 8 bases lining up with TRBD2. The CDR3 has 16 residues. Trimming took 0 bases from V and 3 from J; bases not matched to a gene: 4. CDR1 and CDR2 from the germline V gene are PRHDT and FYEKMQ (reference sequence). CDR3 DNA sequence: TGTGCCAGCAGCTTAGGGAGCGGGAGCTTCTACAATGAGCAGTTCTTC. The encoded protein is CASSLGSGSFYNEQFF.

The J gene is TRBJ2-5, the V gene TRBV6-5; tentatively, D is TRBD2 (6 bases). Germline V gene lookup returns CDR1 MNHEY and CDR2 SVGAGI. The V end was cut by 2 bases, the J end by 2 bases, with 12 bases between. This CDR3 comprises 15 residues. The CDR3 region has the DNA TGTGCCAGCAGTTACGGTGGGGGGTTGCAAGAGACCCAGTACTTC. Translating it yields CASSYGGGLQETQYF.

This clone came up once. The chain is built from TRBV28 and TRBJ1-5, with D unclear. V was clipped by 8 bases and J by 5 bases, with 16 bases between them. The CDR3 loop spans 14 amino acids. Germline V gene sequence: CDR1 MDHEN, CDR2 SYDVKM. The CDR3 protein is CASHLTGSHQPQHF. The CDR3 DNA follows: TGTGCCAGCCACTTAACGGGCAGCCATCAGCCCCAGCATTTT.

The chain is built from TRBV4-1 and TRBJ2-3; the D gene is possibly TRBD1 (5 bases). Germline V CDR1 and CDR2: MGHRA, YSYEKL. V was pared by 0 bases and J by 4 bases, with 14 bases between. The CDR3 consists of 16 residues. CDR3 sequence: CASSQDQGFRADTQYF. CDR3 nucleotide sequence: TGCGCCAGCAGCCAAGATCAGGGATTTCGGGCAGATACGCAGTATTTT.

In this sample, this clone turned up once. V gene TRBV5-6 combines with J gene TRBJ1-2; D possibly corresponds to TRBD1 (5 bases). Between the trimmed V and J ends, which lost 0 bases and 0 bases, there was a span of 12 bases. Germline values: CDR1 SGHDT, CDR2 YYEEEE. CDR3 length: 16 amino acids. CDR3 residues: CASSLEETAANYGYTF. CDR3 DNA sequence: TGTGCCAGCAGCTTGGAGGAGACAGCGGCTAACTATGGCTACACCTTC.

For the CDR3, the DNA is TGTGCCAGCAGTTCGGACAGGGGGCGAGTCTATGGCTACACCTTC. Translation: CASSSDRGRVYGYTF. The chain couples TRBV6-2 or TRBV6-3 to TRBJ1-2, with 11 positions matching TRBD1. Unmatched junction bases numbered 5, after V lost 4 bases and J lost 4 bases. The CDR3 length is 15 residues. Per the germline V gene, CDR1 is MNHEY and CDR2 is SVGEGT.

The V gene is TRBV9, the J gene TRBJ1-2; D not certain. V lost 0 bases, J lost 4 bases, and 10 bases lay in between. CDR1 and CDR2 from the germline V gene are SGDLS and YYNGEE. The CDR3 has 14 amino acids. The CDR3 loop reads CASSVDETFYGYTF. For the CDR3, the DNA is TGTGCCAGCAGCGTAGACGAGACCTTCTATGGCTACACCTTC.

CDR3 in DNA: TGTGCCAGCTCACCACTGGCGGGAAGAAAGTACGAGCAGTACTTC. Its translation is CASSPLAGRKYEQYF. The chain recombines TRBV18 with TRBJ2-7; tentatively, D is TRBD2 (6 bases). CDR1 and CDR2 (germline): KGHSH, LQKENI. The CDR3 is 15 amino acids. V was clipped by 1 base and J by 4 bases, with 14 bases between them.

The chain employs TRBV28 and TRBJ1-2; possible D gene TRBD1, 6 bases. CDR1 and CDR2 (germline): MDHEN, SYDVKM. CDR3 length: 18 residues. The germline V and J ends were trimmed by 5 bases and 1 base, with 23 bases remaining between them. The CDR3 spells CASSVNPGRGSFNYGYTF. The CDR3 nucleotides read TGTGCCAGCAGTGTAAATCCGGGCAGGGGATCTTTTAACTATGGCTACACCTTC.

This chain links TRBV28 with TRBJ1-1; D gene uncertain. This CDR3 contains 12 residues. Per germline, CDR1 MDHEN and CDR2 SYDVKM. V lost 5 bases and J lost 0, with 4 bases in between. Here the CDR3 DNA reads TGTGCCAGCAGTGGGATGAACACTGAAGCTTTCTTT. It is translated as CASSGMNTEAFF.

The chain carries TRBV13 and TRBJ1-5, with D uncertain. Germline CDR1 is PRHDT and CDR2 is FYEKMQ (reference sequence). The ends were cut back, 6 bases at V and 2 bases at J, with 8 bases in the middle. The CDR3 runs to 13 residues. CDR3 loop: CASSIMGNQPQHF. CDR3 in DNA: TGTGCCAGCAGTATCATGGGCAATCAGCCCCAGCATTTT.

V is TRBV15 and J is TRBJ2-7; 7 bases map to TRBD2. The germline CDR1 and CDR2 sequences are LNHNV and YYDKDF (reference sequence). After removal of 0 bases from V and 2 bases from J, the junction contained 4 bases not matched to a gene. CDR3 size: 15 residues. The CDR3 loop reads CATSRDLSGTYEQYF. The CDR3 DNA follows: TGTGCCACCAGCAGAGATCTCAGCGGGACCTACGAGCAGTACTTC.

V is TRBV11-2 and J is TRBJ1-2; tentative D call: TRBD1 (6 bases). This CDR3 has 14 amino acids. V lost 0 bases, J lost 11 bases, and 16 bases lay in between. The V gene's germline CDR1 is SGHAT and CDR2 FQNNGV. CDR3 residues: CASSLDPILQGYTF. CDR3 sequence (DNA): TGTGCCAGCAGCTTAGATCCCATTTTACAGGGATACACCTTC.

This clone appeared a single time. CDR3 sequence (DNA): TGTGCCAGCTCCCAGGTCTGGAGGGATGCTGAGCAGTTCTTC. It translates to CASSQVWRDAEQFF. The rearrangement links TRBV18 to TRBJ2-1, with D possibly TRBD2 on 6 matching bases. The CDR3 has 14 amino acids. CDR1 and CDR2 from the germline V gene are KGHSH and LQKENI. The V and J ends lost 6 bases and 9 bases respectively, with 18 bases between them.

V usage is TRBV11-3 and J usage is TRBJ2-1, with 7 positions matching TRBD1. The CDR3 loop spans 16 amino acids. Per germline, CDR1 SGHNT and CDR2 YENEEA. Losses at the gene ends were 0 bases for V and 5 bases for J; bases not matched to a gene: 7. The CDR3 DNA is TGTGCCAGCAGCTTAGAGGTGGGACAGACAAACAATGAGCAGTTCTTC. Translated: CASSLEVGQTNNEQFF. Complete variable domain (other parts from reference TRBV11-3 and TRBJ2-1): EAGVVQSPRYKIIEKKQPVAFWCNPISGHNTLYWYLQNLGQGPELLIRYENEEAVDDSQLPKDRFSAERLKGVDSTLKIQPAELGDSAVYLCASSLEVGQTNNEQFFGPGTRLTVL.

V is TRBV5-1 and J is TRBJ2-1, with 7 bases fitting TRBD2. The germline V gene has CDR1 SGHRS and CDR2 YFSETQ. This CDR3 has 16 residues. J was trimmed by 1 base and V by 3 bases; bases with no gene match: 7. CDR3 residues: CASSSGTTVSYNEQFF. The CDR3 DNA reads as TGCGCCAGCAGCTCCGGGACTACCGTTTCCTACAATGAGCAGTTCTTC.

V usage is TRBV5-1 and J usage is TRBJ1-1; D is unresolved. V was pared by 0 bases and J by 6 bases, with 15 bases between. Per germline, CDR1 SGHRS and CDR2 YFSETQ. This CDR3 contains 15 residues. CDR3 in amino acids: CASSLGRGRVAEAFF. CDR3 bases: TGCGCCAGCAGCTTGGGGCGGGGTCGGGTTGCTGAAGCTTTCTTT.

V is TRBV28 and J is TRBJ1-1; no clear D. V was cut by 7 bases and J by 1 base, with 10 bases left in between. CDR3 length equals 13 residues. Germline values: CDR1 MDHEN, CDR2 SYDVKM. The CDR3 DNA sequence: TGTGCCAGCACGGAAGTCGGGAACACTGAAGCTTTCTTT. Amino acid sequence: CASTEVGNTEAFF.